The clone carrying this TCR beta chain was seen a handful of times. Its specificity is unknown. In the PCR, 60 Vbeta and 13 Jbeta primers were used. Method: immunoSEQ multiplex PCR; TCRdb's copy keeps in-frame clones and lacks some. This table has around 120,000 clones, approximately 78% appearing once. The data belong to a study of cytomegalovirus exposure and HLA in healthy donors. The CDR3 is 14 residues long. Trimming cost V 3 bases and J 5 bases, with 10 bases left between them. Germline CDR1 reads SGHVS; CDR2 reads FNYEAQ. Study-wide findings and caveats: It was shown in a later analysis that HLA-associated TCR beta chains were more clonally expanded than other, equally common chains. For most TCR beta V segments, an earlier analysis put the productive rate at about 90% or about 30% of the time. Common viral pathogens were later found to be apparently linked to several of the most significant clusters.

The sequence derives from a human donor in good health. Sequences were obtained from PBMCs. The V gene is TRBV7-6, the J gene TRBJ2-2; perhaps TRBD2 as D (5 bases). In DNA form, the CDR3 reads TGTGCCAGCAGCTTTAATCGGGGAACCGGGGAGCTGTTTTTT. Encoded protein: CASSFNRGTGELFF.